A single sample gave rise to the 9 T cell receptor beta chains below, sequenced in a study of cytomegalovirus exposure and HLA in healthy donors. The primer mix had 60 Vbeta and 13 Jbeta primers. Produced via immunoSEQ multiplex PCR; TCRdb's table is partial and in-frame only. Of roughly 170,000 clones listed, roughly 80% are singletons. Sequencing input: PBMCs. The source of these receptors is a man aged 25-40 years in good health and CMV-seronegative.

The V gene is TRBV7-9, the J gene TRBJ2-5, with D possibly matching TRBD2 (5 bases). Trimming took off 6 bases at V and 2 bases at J, with 13 bases between the two ends. The CDR3 spans 14 residues. Per germline, CDR1 SEHNR and CDR2 FQNEAQ (reference sequence). The chain's CDR3 is CASREALRQETQYF. Written as DNA, the CDR3 is TGTGCCAGCAGGGAGGCACTAAGGCAAGAGACCCAGTACTTC.

V and J are TRBV4-3 and TRBJ2-7; D unresolved. The germline CDR1 and CDR2 sequences are LGHNA and YSLEER. Trimming removed 0 bases at V and 2 bases at J, with 11 bases between. This CDR3 is 15 amino acids long. Here the CDR3 DNA reads TGCGCCAGCAGCCAAGATGAATGGCTGACCTACGAGCAGTACTTC. Its protein is CASSQDEWLTYEQYF.

The chain employs TRBV6-1 and TRBJ1-2, with D uncertain. Germline V lookup: CDR1 MNHNS, CDR2 SASEGT. Trimming removed 1 base at V and 5 bases at J, with 8 bases between. The CDR3 contains 13 residues. The DNA of the CDR3 is TGTGCCAGCAGTGAAGTTGCAGTTTATGGCTACACCTTC. It yields the protein CASSEVAVYGYTF.

The chain links TRBV18 to TRBJ2-5, with 9 bases fitting TRBD1. V was clipped by 2 bases and J by 1 base; unmatched bases: 8. CDR1 is KGHSH, CDR2 LQKENI, per germline. This CDR3 comprises 17 residues. CDR3 loop: CASSPGTGQGTQETQYF. The CDR3 nucleotides are TGTGCCAGCTCACCAGGGACGGGACAGGGCACCCAAGAGACCCAGTACTTC. Full variable domain (remainder filled in from reference TRBV18 and TRBJ2-5): NAGVMQNPRHLVRRRGQEARLRCSPMKGHSHVYWYRQLPEEGLKFMVYLQKENIIDESGMPKERFSAEFPKEGPSILRIQQVVRGDSAAYFCASSPGTGQGTQETQYFGPGTRLLVL.

The chain employs TRBV5-1 and TRBJ2-3, with D possibly TRBD1 on 6 matching bases. The CDR3 consists of 15 residues. The V and J ends lost 3 bases and 3 bases respectively, with 14 bases between them. Looked up from germline, CDR1 is SGHRS and CDR2 is YFSETQ. The CDR3 spells CASSSQGDGTDTQYF. The CDR3 bases are TGCGCCAGCAGCTCACAGGGTGATGGAACAGATACGCAGTATTTT. The whole variable domain, remainder taken from reference TRBV5-1 and TRBJ2-3, is KAGVTQTPRYLIKTRGQQVTLSCSPISGHRSVSWYQQTPGQGLQFLFEYFSETQRNKGNFPGRFSGRQFSNSRSEMNVSTLELGDSALYLCASSSQGDGTDTQYFGPGTRLTVL.

This chain uses TRBV2 with TRBJ2-3; D remains ambiguous. Germline lookup yields CDR1 SNHLY and CDR2 FYNNEI. The V end was cut by 6 bases, the J end by 0 bases, with 10 bases between. The CDR3 sequence is 14 residues long. The CDR3 DNA sequence: TGTGCCAGCAGACAGAGATCTAGCACAGATACGCAGTATTTT. Translating it yields CASRQRSSTDTQYF.

On this clone itself: This CDR3 fails to terminate in the conserved phenylalanine or tryptophan, so it likely reflects a read error. V usage is TRBV30 and J usage is TRBJ2-7; a possible D gene is TRBD1 (7 bases). This CDR3 contains 12 residues. Germline V lookup: CDR1 GTSNPN, CDR2 SVGIG (reference sequence). The ends were cut back, 3 bases at V and 4 bases at J, with 10 bases in the middle. CDR3 sequence: CAWRQGTYEQYL. In DNA, the CDR3 is TGTGCCTGGAGACAGGGGACTTACGAGCAGTACCTC.

This chain uses TRBV11-2 with TRBJ1-1, with 8 bases aligning to TRBD1. Germline values: CDR1 SGHAT, CDR2 FQNNGV. The V and J ends lost 1 base and 0 bases, in that order; junction bases with no gene match: 7. CDR3 length: 17 amino acids. CDR3 coding DNA: TGTGCCAGCAGCTTAGGCTACGCGGGACAGGTGAACACTGAAGCTTTCTTT. Translated: CASSLGYAGQVNTEAFF.

This clone turned up a few times. This chain connects TRBV29-1 to TRBJ2-3, with 8 bases aligning to TRBD2. The germline V gene encodes CDR1 SQVTM and CDR2 ANQGSEA. V lost 3 bases and J lost 5; bases outside the gene matches: 4. The CDR3 has 13 residues. The DNA of the CDR3 is TGCAGCGTTGATAGCGGGGTGGAAGATACGCAGTATTTT. It is translated as CSVDSGVEDTQYF.